The 25 T cell receptor beta chains in this list originate from one sample, sequenced in a study of blood T cell repertoires in COVID-19. The method was immunoSEQ multiplex PCR; TCRdb's version includes in-frame clones alone and lacks a portion of them. The sample lists around 41,000 clones; about 85% were seen once. Input material: peripheral blood. These receptors were taken from a woman older than 75 with acute or convalescent COVID-19.

This clone was seen only a few times. CDR3 in amino acids: CASSLDRGAYNEQFF. CDR3 sequence (DNA): TGTGCCAGCAGCTTAGACAGGGGGGCCTACAATGAGCAGTTCTTC. This sequence joins TRBV7-2 and TRBJ2-1; 8 bases map to TRBD1. The CDR3 totals 15 residues. Per germline, CDR1 SGHTA and CDR2 FQGNSA. J gave up 2 bases and V 1 base, and 1 base lay outside the gene matches.

The rearrangement joins TRBV2 to TRBJ2-7; D gene uncertain. V gave up 10 bases and J gave up 1 base, with 11 bases separating them. This CDR3 region has 12 residues. The germline gives CDR1 SNHLY, CDR2 FYNNEI. The CDR3 sequence: CATRGGSYEQYF. The CDR3 region has the DNA TGTGCCACTCGTGGCGGATCCTACGAGCAGTACTTC.

J is TRBJ2-7 and V is TRBV27; TRBD2 aligns across 7 bases. This CDR3 is built from 12 residues. Germline V gene data show CDR1 as MNHEY and CDR2 as SMNVEV (reference sequence). Germline trimming cut 7 bases from V and 12 bases from J; bases unmatched to any gene: 12. This CDR3 is CASTNLGGFWYF. The CDR3 DNA reads as TGTGCCAGCACCAACCTCGGGGGGTTTTGGTACTTC.

This chain links TRBV4-1 with TRBJ1-5, with 11 bases aligning to TRBD1. This CDR3 comprises 17 residues. Per germline, CDR1 MGHRA and CDR2 YSYEKL. V shed 1 base and J 3 bases; nucleotides not matched to a gene: 5. CDR3 region: CASSQARGQGDNQPQHF. As DNA, the CDR3 is TGCGCCAGCAGCCAAGCTAGGGGACAGGGGGACAATCAGCCCCAGCATTTT.

The chain joins TRBV11-2 to TRBJ1-3, with TRBD1 identical over 7 bases. Trimming removed 5 bases from V and 0 bases from J; junction bases left unmatched: 4. The CDR3 runs to 15 residues. Germline lookup yields CDR1 SGHAT and CDR2 FQNNGV. CDR3 in amino acids: CASSSYRGSGNTIYF. CDR3 bases: TGTGCCAGCAGCAGTTACAGGGGCTCTGGAAACACCATATATTTT.

The rearrangement joins TRBV3-1 (or the pseudogene TRBV3-2) to TRBJ2-2, with D tentatively TRBD1 (6 bases). Germline V gives CDR1 LGHDT, CDR2 YNNKEL (reference sequence). This CDR3 spans 17 amino acids. Between the trimmed V and J ends, which lost 2 bases and 7 bases, there was a span of 20 bases. Written as DNA, the CDR3 is TGTGCCAGCAGCCAAAGGGCAGGGGTCAGCTCCGTCGGGGAGCTGTTTTTT. Its protein product is CASSQRAGVSSVGELFF.

V gene TRBV6-9 combines with J gene TRBJ2-7, with unresolved D. There are 12 residues in the CDR3. The germline V gene has CDR1 MNHGY and CDR2 SVAAGI. V was clipped by 9 bases and J by 3 bases, with 12 bases between them. The CDR3 spells CARPTSNYEQYF. Here the CDR3 DNA reads TGTGCCAGGCCCACATCGAACTACGAGCAGTACTTC.

The rearrangement uses TRBV4-3 and TRBJ1-1; a possible D gene is TRBD1 (5 bases). This CDR3 comprises 15 residues. In germline, CDR1 is LGHNA, CDR2 YSLEER. The V gene lost 3 bases and the J gene lost 1 base, with 12 bases spanning the gap. The CDR3, as DNA: TGCGCCAGCAGCCAGGGGCTGGGCACGAACACTGAAGCTTTCTTT. It codes for CASSQGLGTNTEAFF.

This clone was observed once. Here the CDR3 DNA reads TGTGCCAGTAGTAGTGGACAGGGCCGGTCCTACAATGAGCAGTTCTTC. Protein: CASSSGQGRSYNEQFF. The chain is built from TRBV19 and TRBJ2-1; 8 bases agree with TRBD1. The CDR3 length is 16 residues. With V trimmed by 4 bases and J by 1 base, 6 bases remained unmatched. Germline V lookup: CDR1 LNHDA, CDR2 SQIVND (reference sequence).

The chain has TRBV18 and TRBJ1-1; possibly TRBD1 for D (6 bases). Germline V gene data show CDR1 as KGHSH and CDR2 as LQKENI. The CDR3 spans 14 residues. V lost 3 bases, J lost 5 bases, and 13 bases lay in between. The CDR3: CASSPGHRDTEAFF. Written as DNA, the CDR3 is TGTGCCAGCTCACCTGGACACAGGGATACTGAAGCTTTCTTT.

The gene calls are TRBV7-9 and TRBJ2-1; D is ambiguous. V was shortened by 2 bases and J by 5 bases, with 7 bases between the two germline ends. This CDR3 is 13 amino acids long. CDR1 and CDR2 from the germline V gene are SEHNR and FQNEAQ (reference sequence). CDR3 sequence (DNA): TGTGCCAGCAGCTTATCACTAAACAATGAGCAGTTCTTC. Amino acids: CASSLSLNNEQFF.

This clone has a handful of counts. CDR3 sequence: CASSPRPGVNHGNTIYF. CDR3 sequence (DNA): TGTGCCAGCAGCCCACGCCCCGGGGTTAATCATGGAAACACCATATATTTT. The chain has TRBV9 and TRBJ1-3; D is unresolved. Trimming pared 4 bases from V and 3 bases from J, leaving 20 bases between. CDR1 and CDR2 from the germline V gene are SGDLS and YYNGEE. This CDR3 spans 17 amino acids.

A few counts support this clone. CDR3 in amino acids: CASSSARGESEAFF. CDR3 DNA: TGTGCCAGCAGTTCGGCCAGGGGGGAGTCTGAAGCTTTCTTT. This chain uses TRBV6-5 with TRBJ1-1; 7 bases fit TRBD1. The junction had 8 bases not matched to a gene; V was cut back by 4 bases and J by 6 bases. CDR3 length: 14 residues. CDR1 and CDR2 from the germline V gene are MNHEY and SVGAGI.

V is TRBV3-1 (or the pseudogene TRBV3-2) and J is TRBJ2-7; tentatively, D is TRBD1 (5 bases). The V end was cut by 2 bases, the J end by 5 bases, with 10 bases between. The CDR3 spans 13 residues. The germline CDR1 and CDR2 sequences are LGHDT and YNNKEL (reference sequence). CDR3 in amino acids: CASSQHQGHEQYF. CDR3 in DNA: TGTGCCAGCAGCCAACATCAGGGCCACGAGCAGTACTTC.

V and J are TRBV30 and TRBJ1-3, with D uncertain. This CDR3 spans 13 amino acids. V was trimmed by 4 bases and J by 4 bases, leaving 11 bases between them. CDR1 GTSNPN and CDR2 SVGIG come from the germline V gene (reference sequence). CDR3 nucleotides: TGTGCCTGGACGTCAGTTCCCGGAAACACCATATATTTT. It encodes CAWTSVPGNTIYF.

This clone was found once. The V call is TRBV6-6, the J call TRBJ1-1, with D unclear. This CDR3 contains 13 residues. The germline V and J ends were trimmed by 0 bases and 8 bases, with 10 bases remaining between them. Germline assignment: CDR1 MNHNY and CDR2 SVGAGI (reference sequence). The CDR3 sequence is CASSYSRGREAFF. CDR3 coding DNA: TGTGCCAGCAGTTACTCCCGTGGGAGGGAAGCTTTCTTT.

V is TRBV4-2 and J is TRBJ2-2, with D perhaps TRBD2 (6 bases). Per the germline V gene, CDR1 is LGHNA and CDR2 is YNFKEQ. CDR3 size: 18 residues. Trimming pared 0 bases from V and 0 bases from J, leaving 14 bases between. CDR3 region: CASSQETTGVANTGELFF. CDR3 bases: TGTGCCAGCAGCCAAGAGACAACGGGGGTCGCGAACACCGGGGAGCTGTTTTTT.

With respect to this clone: A junction end diverges from the germline sequence, so it may reflect a read error. This rearrangement joins TRBV11-3 to TRBJ2-1; 13 bases align to TRBD2. The CDR3 length is 18 residues. CDR1 is SGHNT, CDR2 YENEEA, per germline. The CDR3 DNA is TGTGCCAGCGGCTTAGAGGGCTGGGGACTAGCGGGGTTCAATGAGCAGTTCTTC. It translates to CASGLEGWGLAGFNEQFF.

CDR3 sequence: CASSLAGLAGGLNEQFF. For the CDR3, the DNA is TGTGCCAGCAGCTTGGCAGGACTAGCGGGGGGTCTGAATGAGCAGTTCTTC. The chain has TRBV5-8 and TRBJ2-1; 14 bases agree with TRBD2. The germline V gene encodes CDR1 SGHTS and CDR2 YDEGEE. V dropped 0 bases and J dropped 7; count of bases not matched to a gene: 6. CDR3 length equals 17 residues.

This clone occurred a few times. V usage is TRBV7-2 and J usage is TRBJ1-4; 9 bases line up with TRBD1. The V gene end was trimmed by 1 base and the J gene end by 7 bases; junction bases not matched to a gene: 10. Germline CDR1 reads SGHTA; CDR2 reads FQGNSA. This CDR3 is 17 amino acids long. DNA for the CDR3: TGTGCCAGCAGCTTAGGAGTCGGGGGACAGGGAAGTGAAAAACTGTTTTTT. Protein sequence: CASSLGVGGQGSEKLFF.

This chain joins TRBV6-6 and TRBJ2-5, with TRBD2 matching over 9 bases. This CDR3 has 16 amino acids. V was pared by 7 bases and J by 1 base, with 10 bases of the junction left unmatched. CDR1 and CDR2 from the germline V gene are MNHNY and SVGAGI (reference sequence). The chain's CDR3 is CASTLGPAGGQETQYF. The CDR3 DNA reads as TGTGCCAGCACTTTGGGGCCAGCGGGGGGCCAAGAGACCCAGTACTTC.

The gene calls are TRBV21-1 and TRBJ1-1; TRBD1 was called by the table and not checked on the DNA. TRBV21-1 is a pseudogene. CDR3 size: 15 residues. CDR3 sequence: CASSPRQVSDTEAFF. The CDR3 region has the DNA TGTGCCAGCAGCCCGAGACAGGTGTCGGATACTGAAGCTTTCTTT.

J is TRBJ2-5 and V is TRBV12-5; 9 bases match TRBD1. V dropped 5 bases and J dropped 5; count of bases not matched to a gene: 6. Looked up from germline, CDR1 is LGHNT and CDR2 is FRNRAP. This CDR3 has 14 amino acids. The CDR3 DNA is TGTGCTAGTGGTCACGGGACAGGGATCGAGACCCAGTACTTC. Its protein is CASGHGTGIETQYF.

The chain carries TRBV6-5 and TRBJ1-5; the D is unclear. Germline CDR1 and CDR2: MNHEY and SVGAGI. CDR3 size: 12 residues. V lost 10 bases to trimming and J lost 4 bases, with 11 bases between them. CDR3 DNA sequence: TGTGCCACATCCGGGTATAATCAGCCCCAGCATTTT. This encodes CATSGYNQPQHF.

The genes are TRBV4-1 and TRBJ1-5, with 8 positions matching TRBD1. CDR3 length: 15 amino acids. The V segment lost 0 bases and the J segment 6 bases; nucleotides outside the gene matches: 4. Germline values: CDR1 MGHRA, CDR2 YSYEKL. The CDR3 reads CASSQDQGASQPQHF. CDR3 nucleotide sequence: TGCGCCAGCAGCCAAGATCAGGGGGCGAGTCAGCCCCAGCATTTT.